These 15 T cell receptor beta chains share one sample of origin, sequenced in a study of cytomegalovirus exposure and HLA in healthy donors. The PCR was carried out with 60 Vbeta primers and 13 Jbeta primers. Repertoires were generated with immunoSEQ multiplex PCR, while TCRdb's copy carries only in-frame clones and drops some. The sample lists some 180,000 clones, roughly 77% seen once, with under 2% in the top ten. Sequencing was carried out using PBMCs. These receptors were collected from a woman in her twenties or thirties in good health and CMV-seronegative.

V usage is TRBV2 and J usage is TRBJ2-3; 10 positions agree with TRBD1. The germline V gene encodes CDR1 SNHLY and CDR2 FYNNEI. J lost 2 bases, V lost 9 bases, and 5 bases had no gene match. There are 14 residues in the CDR3. The CDR3 reads CARGQGSYTDTQYF. The CDR3 nucleotides are TGTGCCAGGGGACAGGGGAGCTACACAGATACGCAGTATTTT.

The chain links TRBV11-2 to TRBJ2-1, with a tentative D call TRBD1 (7 bases). With 4 bases removed from V and 9 bases from J, the gap between germline ends came to 25 bases. CDR3 size: 17 residues. Germline values: CDR1 SGHAT, CDR2 FQNNGV. CDR3 DNA: TGTGCCAGCAGCTCATTGAGGGGGCGGGGTAATACAATTGAGCAGTTCTTC. Protein: CASSSLRGRGNTIEQFF.

This clone is a singleton in its sample. This rearrangement joins TRBV27 to TRBJ1-4, with a possible D match to TRBD1 (6 bases). V was trimmed by 6 bases and J by 3 bases, leaving 17 bases between them. In germline, CDR1 is MNHEY, CDR2 SMNVEV (reference sequence). This CDR3 is 16 amino acids long. CDR3 sequence: CASRRNRVAANEKLFF. The CDR3 region has the DNA TGTGCCAGCAGGCGAAACAGGGTCGCCGCTAATGAAAAACTGTTTTTT.

J is TRBJ2-7 and V is TRBV5-5, with D perhaps matching TRBD1 (6 bases). The CDR3 runs 14 residues. The germline CDR1 and CDR2 sequences are SGHKS and YYEKEE (reference sequence). The V gene lost 5 bases and the J gene lost 1 base, with 13 bases spanning the gap. CDR3 nucleotides: TGTGCCAGCAGTTCCCAGGGACAATCCTACGAGCAGTACTTC. It translates to CASSSQGQSYEQYF.

CDR3 region: CASSLRFDTDTQYF. The CDR3 nucleotides read TGTGCCAGCAGTCTCCGGTTCGATACAGATACGCAGTATTTT. This chain links TRBV6-4 with TRBJ2-3; D call uncertain. The CDR3 spans 14 residues. The V gene lost 5 bases and the J gene lost 3 bases, with 12 bases spanning the gap. Germline V gene data show CDR1 as MRHNA and CDR2 as SNTAGT.

V and J are TRBV7-6 and TRBJ2-2; 8 positions agree with TRBD2. Germline CDR1 reads SGHVS; CDR2 reads FNYEAQ. J lost 2 bases, V lost 6 bases, and 8 bases had no gene match. This CDR3 contains 16 residues. The CDR3 DNA is TGTGCCAGCAGTCCCCTGGCGGGGGGAAACACCGGGGAGCTGTTTTTT. This gives the protein CASSPLAGGNTGELFF.

CDR3: CASSIVRIGGRYEQYF. In nucleotides, the CDR3 is TGTGCCAGTAGTATAGTCCGGATCGGGGGAAGGTACGAGCAGTACTTC. The chain recombines TRBV19 with TRBJ2-7; tentative D call: TRBD2 (6 bases). V shed 1 base and J shed 4 bases, with 17 bases lying between them. Germline V gene sequence: CDR1 LNHDA, CDR2 SQIVND (reference sequence). The CDR3 contains 16 residues.

This rearrangement joins TRBV7-2 to TRBJ2-7; 11 nucleotides match TRBD2. Germline lookup yields CDR1 SGHTA and CDR2 FQGNSA. Germline trimming cut 7 bases from V and 4 bases from J; bases unmatched to any gene: 18. CDR3 length: 18 residues. The CDR3 here is CASTAGLAVYPQGYEQYF. CDR3 DNA: TGTGCCAGCACCGCGGGACTAGCGGTTTATCCCCAGGGGTACGAGCAGTACTTC.

The chain combines TRBV7-9 with TRBJ2-3; TRBD2 matches 10 bases. CDR3 size: 15 residues. The germline CDR1 and CDR2 sequences are SEHNR and FQNEAQ (reference sequence). Germline trimming cut 6 bases from V and 2 bases from J; bases unmatched to any gene: 5. The chain's CDR3 is CASRLTSGDTDTQYF. The DNA for the CDR3 is TGTGCCAGCAGACTCACTAGCGGGGACACAGATACGCAGTATTTT. Variable domain in full (rest from reference TRBV7-9 and TRBJ2-3): DTGVSQNPRHKITKRGQNVTFRCDPISEHNRLYWYRQTLGQGPEFLTYFQNEAQLEKSRLLSDRFSAERPKGSFSTLEIQRTEQGDSAMYLCASRLTSGDTDTQYFGPGTRLTVL.

This clone was detected a few times. The chain carries TRBV4-1 and TRBJ1-2; D gene unclear. With 0 bases removed from V and 4 bases from J, the gap between germline ends came to 15 bases. The CDR3 runs to 16 residues. Germline-derived CDR1 and CDR2 are MGHRA and YSYEKL. The CDR3, as DNA: TGCGCCAGCAGCCAAGATGGAGTTGGGTTCGTCTATGGCTACACCTTC. It yields the protein CASSQDGVGFVYGYTF.

The V and J genes are TRBV2 and TRBJ2-5; 9 nucleotides line up with TRBD1. This CDR3 is 13 amino acids long. The J segment lost 5 bases and the V segment lost 6 bases, leaving 4 bases of the junction unmatched. CDR1 and CDR2 from the germline V gene are SNHLY and FYNNEI. CDR3 DNA sequence: TGTGCCAGCAGGGTAGGACAGGGGGAGACCCAGTACTTC. It yields the protein CASRVGQGETQYF.

This chain joins TRBV5-1 and TRBJ2-3; D might be TRBD2 (7 bases). The ends were cut back, 2 bases at V and 2 bases at J, with 12 bases in the middle. The germline gives CDR1 SGHRS, CDR2 YFSETQ. The CDR3 extends over 15 amino acids. The CDR3 sequence: CASSLGGGATDTQYF. The CDR3 DNA follows: TGCGCCAGCAGCTTAGGTGGGGGGGCCACAGATACGCAGTATTTT.

The chain joins TRBV14 to TRBJ1-5; 8 positions agree with TRBD1. Germline assignment: CDR1 SGHDN and CDR2 FVKESK. The V and J ends lost 6 bases and 2 bases, in that order; junction bases with no gene match: 15. CDR3 length: 18 amino acids. The CDR3 DNA is TGTGCCAGCAGTTCCAGGGGGCTACTCTATGAGGGCAATCAGCCCCAGCATTTT. Its protein product is CASSSRGLLYEGNQPQHF. Variable domain in full (rest from reference TRBV14 and TRBJ1-5): EAGVTQFPSHSVIEKGQTVTLRCDPISGHDNLYWYRRVMGKEIKFLLHFVKESKQDESGMPNNRFLAERTGGTYSTLKVQPAELEDSGVYFCASSSRGLLYEGNQPQHFGDGTRLSIL.

The chain has TRBV29-1 and TRBJ2-7; 7 bases map to TRBD1. Trimming at V came to 6 bases and at J to 5 bases, leaving 4 bases not matched to a gene. The CDR3 has 11 residues. Per germline, CDR1 SQVTM and CDR2 ANQGSEA. The CDR3 reads CSVGGAHEQYF. The CDR3 coding sequence is TGCAGCGTAGGGGGCGCGCACGAGCAGTACTTC.

The chain couples TRBV11-3 to TRBJ1-1; D not resolved. Germline CDR1 and CDR2: SGHNT and YENEEA. Trimming stripped 0 bases from V and 1 base from J, with 9 bases between. CDR3 length: 15 amino acids. As DNA, the CDR3 is TGTGCCAGCAGCTTAGATACAGAGAAGAACACTGAAGCTTTCTTT. Its translation: CASSLDTEKNTEAFF.